The present TCR beta chain was sequenced within a study of PD-1 blockade in mismatch repair-deficient tumors. The CDR3 spans 13 residues. The germline V gene has CDR1 LNHDA and CDR2 SQIVND (reference sequence). V was cut by 1 base and J by 8 bases, with 11 bases left in between. Clones were sequenced by immunoSEQ multiplex PCR, and TCRdb holds only the in-frame ones, with some missing. The table includes some 70,000 clones, around 73% detected once. PCR or immunohistochemistry showed mismatch repair deficiency in every enrolled patient. Sequences were derived from peripheral blood, sampled 2 weeks after starting pembrolizumab. The receptor was isolated from an adult with mismatch repair-deficient cancer. The chain has TRBV19 and TRBJ2-5, with D perhaps matching TRBD2 (5 bases). This CDR3 reads CASSIATGGTQYF. The CDR3 nucleotides are TGTGCCAGTAGTATAGCGACTGGAGGAACCCAGTACTTC.